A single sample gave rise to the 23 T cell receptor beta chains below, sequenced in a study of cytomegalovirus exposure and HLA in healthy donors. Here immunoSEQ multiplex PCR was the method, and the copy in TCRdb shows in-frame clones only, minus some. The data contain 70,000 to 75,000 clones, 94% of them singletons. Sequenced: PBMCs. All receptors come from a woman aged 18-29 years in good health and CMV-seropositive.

This CDR3 reads CASSLGWGDTEAFF. CDR3 nucleotide sequence: TGTGCCAGCTCACTCGGCTGGGGCGACACTGAAGCTTTCTTT. The V and J genes are TRBV18 and TRBJ1-1; maybe TRBD1 (5 bases). The CDR3 is 14 residues long. Deletions cut 4 bases from V and 3 bases from J, with 12 bases between. Germline V CDR1 and CDR2: KGHSH, LQKENI.

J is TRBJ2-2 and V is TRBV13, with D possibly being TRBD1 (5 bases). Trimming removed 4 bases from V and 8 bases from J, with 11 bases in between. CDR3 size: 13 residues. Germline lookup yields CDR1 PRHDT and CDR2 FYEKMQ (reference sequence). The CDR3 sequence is CASSYYQGGELFF. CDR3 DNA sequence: TGTGCCAGCAGCTATTACCAGGGAGGGGAGCTGTTTTTT.

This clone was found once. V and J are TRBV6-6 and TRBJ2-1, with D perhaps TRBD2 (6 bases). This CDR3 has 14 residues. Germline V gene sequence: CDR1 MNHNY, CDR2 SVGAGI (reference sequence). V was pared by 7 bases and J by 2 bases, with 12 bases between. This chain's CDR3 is CASTAGLTYNEQFF. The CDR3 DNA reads TGTGCCAGCACGGCGGGGCTCACCTACAATGAGCAGTTCTTC.

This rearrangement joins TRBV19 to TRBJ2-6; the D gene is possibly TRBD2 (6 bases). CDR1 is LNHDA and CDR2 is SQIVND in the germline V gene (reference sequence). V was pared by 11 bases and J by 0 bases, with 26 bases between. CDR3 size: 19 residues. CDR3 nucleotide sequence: TGTGCCCCCAGTGGGCCCCCATGGGACTCCTACTCTGGGGCCAACGTCCTGACTTTC. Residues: CAPSGPPWDSYSGANVLTF.

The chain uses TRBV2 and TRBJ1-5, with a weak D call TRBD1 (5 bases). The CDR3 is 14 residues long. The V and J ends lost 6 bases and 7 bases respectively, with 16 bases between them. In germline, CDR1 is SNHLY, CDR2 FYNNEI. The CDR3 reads CASRADSPSQPQHF. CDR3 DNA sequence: TGTGCCAGCAGAGCCGACAGCCCCAGCCAGCCCCAGCATTTT. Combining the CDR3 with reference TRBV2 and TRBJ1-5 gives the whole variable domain EPEVTQTPSHQVTQMGQEVILRCVPISNHLYFYWYRQILGQKVEFLVSFYNNEISEKSEIFDDQFSVERPDGSNFTLKIRSTKLEDSAMYFCASRADSPSQPQHFGDGTRLSIL.

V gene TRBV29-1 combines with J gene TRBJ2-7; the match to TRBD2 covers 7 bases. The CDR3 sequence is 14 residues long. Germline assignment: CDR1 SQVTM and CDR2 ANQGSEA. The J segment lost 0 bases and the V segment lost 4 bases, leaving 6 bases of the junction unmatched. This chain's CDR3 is CSVAGGGSSYEQYF. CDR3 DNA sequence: TGCAGCGTTGCGGGGGGAGGGAGCTCCTACGAGCAGTACTTC.

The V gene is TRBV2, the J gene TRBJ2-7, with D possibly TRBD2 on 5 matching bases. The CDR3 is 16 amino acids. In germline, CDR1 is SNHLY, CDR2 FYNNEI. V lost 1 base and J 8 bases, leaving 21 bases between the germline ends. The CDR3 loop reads CASSEELGAERTKQYF. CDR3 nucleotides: TGTGCCAGCAGTGAAGAACTTGGAGCGGAGAGGACGAAGCAGTACTTC.

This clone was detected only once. The DNA of the CDR3 is TGTGCCAGTAGTTTAATTAGCACACAAGAGACCCAGTACTTC. Translating it yields CASSLISTQETQYF. The chain combines TRBV19 with TRBJ2-5; D unresolved. V was pared by 5 bases and J by 2 bases, with 12 bases between. Germline CDR1 is LNHDA and CDR2 is SQIVND (reference sequence). The CDR3 has 14 amino acids.

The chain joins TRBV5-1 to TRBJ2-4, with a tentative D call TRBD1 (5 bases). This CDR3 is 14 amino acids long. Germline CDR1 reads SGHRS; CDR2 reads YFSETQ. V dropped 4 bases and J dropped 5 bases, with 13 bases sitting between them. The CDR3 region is CASSPQGSENIQYF. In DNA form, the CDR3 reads TGCGCCAGCAGCCCTCAGGGTAGTGAAAACATTCAGTACTTC.

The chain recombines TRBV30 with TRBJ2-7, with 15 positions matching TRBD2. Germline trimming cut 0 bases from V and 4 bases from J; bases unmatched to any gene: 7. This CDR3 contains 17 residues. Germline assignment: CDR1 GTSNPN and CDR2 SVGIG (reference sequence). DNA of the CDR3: TGTGCCTGGAGTGTTGGACTAGCGGGAGGGCCCGAGTACGAGCAGTACTTC. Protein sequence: CAWSVGLAGGPEYEQYF.

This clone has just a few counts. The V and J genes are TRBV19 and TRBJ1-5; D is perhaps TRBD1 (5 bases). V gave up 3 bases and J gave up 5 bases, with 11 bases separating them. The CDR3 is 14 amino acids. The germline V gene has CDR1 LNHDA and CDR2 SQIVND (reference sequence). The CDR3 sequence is CASSIGRGDQPQHF. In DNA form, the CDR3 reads TGTGCCAGTAGTATCGGGAGGGGTGATCAGCCCCAGCATTTT.

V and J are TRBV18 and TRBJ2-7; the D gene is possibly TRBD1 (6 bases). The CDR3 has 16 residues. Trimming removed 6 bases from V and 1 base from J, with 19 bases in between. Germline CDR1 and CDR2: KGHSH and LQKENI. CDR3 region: CASSAQGPHVSYEQYF. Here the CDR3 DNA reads TGTGCCAGCTCGGCCCAGGGGCCTCACGTATCCTACGAGCAGTACTTC. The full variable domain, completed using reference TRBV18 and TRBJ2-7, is NAGVMQNPRHLVRRRGQEARLRCSPMKGHSHVYWYRQLPEEGLKFMVYLQKENIIDESGMPKERFSAEFPKEGPSILRIQQVVRGDSAAYFCASSAQGPHVSYEQYFGPGTRLTVT.

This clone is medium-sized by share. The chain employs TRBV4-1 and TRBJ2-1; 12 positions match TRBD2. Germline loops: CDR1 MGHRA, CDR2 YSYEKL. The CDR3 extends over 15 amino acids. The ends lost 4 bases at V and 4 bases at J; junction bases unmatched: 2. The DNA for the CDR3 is TGCGCCAGCAGCCGACTAGCGGGGGTATACAATGAGCAGTTCTTC. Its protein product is CASSRLAGVYNEQFF.

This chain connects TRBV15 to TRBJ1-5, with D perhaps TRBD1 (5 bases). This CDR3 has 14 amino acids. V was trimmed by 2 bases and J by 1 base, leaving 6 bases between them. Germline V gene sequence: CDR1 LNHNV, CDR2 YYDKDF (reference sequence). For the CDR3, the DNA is TGTGCCACCAGCAGACAGGGAAGCAATCAGCCCCAGCATTTT. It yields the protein CATSRQGSNQPQHF.

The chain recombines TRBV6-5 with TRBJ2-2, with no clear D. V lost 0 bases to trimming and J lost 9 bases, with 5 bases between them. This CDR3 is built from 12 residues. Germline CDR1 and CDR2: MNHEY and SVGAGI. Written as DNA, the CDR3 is TGTGCCAGCAGTTACTCGTTCAGGGAGCTGTTTTTT. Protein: CASSYSFRELFF.

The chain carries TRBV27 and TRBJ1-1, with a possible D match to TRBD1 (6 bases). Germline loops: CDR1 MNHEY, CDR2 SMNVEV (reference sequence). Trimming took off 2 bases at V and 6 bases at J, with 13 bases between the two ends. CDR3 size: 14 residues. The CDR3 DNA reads TGTGCCAGCAGTTTAGGCCAGGGGTACGCTGAAGCTTTCTTT. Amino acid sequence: CASSLGQGYAEAFF.

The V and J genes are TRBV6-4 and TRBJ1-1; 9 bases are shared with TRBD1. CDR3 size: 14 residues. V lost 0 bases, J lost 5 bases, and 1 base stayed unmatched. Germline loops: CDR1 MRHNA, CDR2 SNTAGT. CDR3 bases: TGTGCCAGCAGTGACTCGGACAGGGGAACTGAAGCTTTCTTT. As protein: CASSDSDRGTEAFF.

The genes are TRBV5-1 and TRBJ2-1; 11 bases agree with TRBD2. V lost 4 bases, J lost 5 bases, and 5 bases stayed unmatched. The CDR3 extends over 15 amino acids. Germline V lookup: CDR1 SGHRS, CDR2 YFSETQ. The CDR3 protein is CASSPGTSGHNEQFF. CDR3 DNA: TGCGCCAGCAGCCCCGGGACTAGCGGCCACAATGAGCAGTTCTTC.

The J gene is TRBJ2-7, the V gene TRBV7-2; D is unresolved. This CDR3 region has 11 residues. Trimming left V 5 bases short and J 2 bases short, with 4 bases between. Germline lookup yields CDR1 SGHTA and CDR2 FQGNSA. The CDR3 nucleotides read TGTGCCAGCAGCCCTACCTACGAGCAGTACTTC. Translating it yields CASSPTYEQYF.

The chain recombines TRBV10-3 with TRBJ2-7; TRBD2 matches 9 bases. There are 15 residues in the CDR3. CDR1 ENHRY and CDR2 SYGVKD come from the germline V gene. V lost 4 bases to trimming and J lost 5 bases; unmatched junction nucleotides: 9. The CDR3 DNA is TGTGCCATCAGTGGGAGTAGCGGGAGTTTTGACGAGCAGTACTTC. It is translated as CAISGSSGSFDEQYF.

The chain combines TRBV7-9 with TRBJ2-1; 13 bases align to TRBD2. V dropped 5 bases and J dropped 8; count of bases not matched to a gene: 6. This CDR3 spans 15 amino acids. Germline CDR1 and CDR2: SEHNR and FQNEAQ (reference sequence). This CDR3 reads CASSLLAGGHHEQFF. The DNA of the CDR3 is TGTGCCAGCAGCCTACTAGCGGGGGGGCACCATGAGCAGTTCTTC.

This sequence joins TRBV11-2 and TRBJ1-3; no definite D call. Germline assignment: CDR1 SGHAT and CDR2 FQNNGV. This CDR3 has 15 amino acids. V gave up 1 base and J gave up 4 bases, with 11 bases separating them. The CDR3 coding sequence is TGTGCCAGCAGCTTAGGTCCGGGTGCGGGAAACACCATATATTTT. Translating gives CASSLGPGAGNTIYF.

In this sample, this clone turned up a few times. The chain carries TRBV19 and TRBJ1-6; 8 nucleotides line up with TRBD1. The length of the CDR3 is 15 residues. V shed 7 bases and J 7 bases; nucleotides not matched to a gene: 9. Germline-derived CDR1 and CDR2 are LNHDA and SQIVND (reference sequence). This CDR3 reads CASTSTGEYNSPLHF. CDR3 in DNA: TGTGCCAGTACCTCGACAGGGGAATACAATTCACCCCTCCACTTT.